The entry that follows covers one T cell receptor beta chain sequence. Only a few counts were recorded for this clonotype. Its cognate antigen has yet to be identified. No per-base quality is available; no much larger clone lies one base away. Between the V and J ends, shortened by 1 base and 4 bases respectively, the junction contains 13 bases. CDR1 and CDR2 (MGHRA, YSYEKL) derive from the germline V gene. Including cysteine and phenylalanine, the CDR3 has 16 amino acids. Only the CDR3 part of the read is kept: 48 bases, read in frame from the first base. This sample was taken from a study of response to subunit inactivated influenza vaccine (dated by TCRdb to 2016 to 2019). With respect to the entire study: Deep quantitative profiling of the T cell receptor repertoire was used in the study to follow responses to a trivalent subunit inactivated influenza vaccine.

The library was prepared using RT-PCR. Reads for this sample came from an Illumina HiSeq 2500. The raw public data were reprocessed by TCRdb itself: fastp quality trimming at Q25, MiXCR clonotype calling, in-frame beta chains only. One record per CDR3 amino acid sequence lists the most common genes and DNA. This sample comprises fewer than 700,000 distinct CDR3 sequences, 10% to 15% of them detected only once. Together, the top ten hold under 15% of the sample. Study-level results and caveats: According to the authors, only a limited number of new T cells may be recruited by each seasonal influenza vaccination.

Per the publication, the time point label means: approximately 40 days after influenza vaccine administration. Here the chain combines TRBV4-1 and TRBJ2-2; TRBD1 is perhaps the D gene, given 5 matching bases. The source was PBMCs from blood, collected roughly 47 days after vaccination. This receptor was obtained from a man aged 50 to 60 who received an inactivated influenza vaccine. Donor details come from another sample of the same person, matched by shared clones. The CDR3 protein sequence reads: CASSQGDGRGTGELFF. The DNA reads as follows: TGCGCCAGCAGCCAAGGAGACGGTAGGGGCACCGGGGAGCTGTTTTTT.